This section outlines one T cell receptor (beta chain) sequence together with its context. Its target is unknown. These data come from a study of T cells in severe cutaneous drug reactions. On the study more broadly: Patients in acute or recovery stage gave blister fluids/cells and PBMC. Study results and limitations: Tolerant-control and healthy-donor PBMC lacked or rarely had the public CDR3 found in blisters. Blister cells averaged about 33% and PBMC around 5% TRBV12-4 in carbamazepine-induced Stevens-Johnson syndrome or toxic epidermal necrolysis patients.

Carbamazepine had induced Stevens-Johnson syndrome or toxic epidermal necrolysis in the sequenced donors. Roughly 5 Han Chinese and six or seven European CBZ-SJS/TEN patients gave blood repertoires. The CDR3 has 15 amino acids. Germline loops: CDR1 SGHNT, CDR2 YYREEE (reference sequence). Bulk and single-cell libraries used iRepertoire multiplex PCR with TCR subtype-specific primers. Each CDR3 protein gets one entry in TCRdb, which reprocessed the multiplex PCR reads and gives no DNA. The sample includes around 5,900 distinct CDR3 sequences. The clonotype comes from a human donor with a severe cutaneous adverse drug reaction. Input material: PBMCs. V gene TRBV5-4 combines with J gene TRBJ1-2; the TCRdb D gene call, TRBD1, has no DNA to confirm it. The CDR3 here is CASSFGGAPPYGYTF.